This T cell receptor (beta chain) was documented in a study of blood T cell repertoires in COVID-19. For the study at large: Both acute and convalescent COVID-19 samples were obtained from the United States, Italy and Spain. T cells, B-cell-depleted T cells, or PBMCs provided the cDNA or gDNA that served as material.

Source study methods: Reference gene primer amplification yielded estimated nucleated cell counts. Using immunoSEQ multiplex PCR, the repertoire was profiled, and TCRdb retains in-frame clones only, with some absent. V and J calls and clone size come straight from that table; D and trimming were deduced from the DNA. The table has over 200,000 clones, 80% to 90% seen once. V lost 8 bases, J lost 2 bases, and 13 bases lay in between. CDR1 ENHRY and CDR2 SYGVKD come from the germline V gene. The CDR3 has 13 residues. The clonotype was recovered from a man older than 75 with acute or convalescent COVID-19. The chain carries TRBV10-3 and TRBJ2-7; D unresolved. Sequencing input: peripheral blood. This CDR3 reads CAIGPQVPYEQYF. CDR3 bases: TGTGCCATCGGGCCCCAGGTACCCTACGAGCAGTACTTC.